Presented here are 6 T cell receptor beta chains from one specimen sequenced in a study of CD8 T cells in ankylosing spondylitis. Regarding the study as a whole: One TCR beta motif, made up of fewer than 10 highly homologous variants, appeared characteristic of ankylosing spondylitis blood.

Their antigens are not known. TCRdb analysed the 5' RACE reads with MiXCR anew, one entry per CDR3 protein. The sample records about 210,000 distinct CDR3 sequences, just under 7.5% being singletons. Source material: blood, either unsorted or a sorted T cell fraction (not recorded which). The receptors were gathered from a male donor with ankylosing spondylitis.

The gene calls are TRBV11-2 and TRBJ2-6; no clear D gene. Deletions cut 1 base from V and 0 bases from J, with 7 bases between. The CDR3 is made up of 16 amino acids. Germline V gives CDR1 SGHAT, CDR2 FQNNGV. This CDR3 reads CASSLGPNSGANVLTF. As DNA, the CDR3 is TGTGCCAGCAGCTTAGGCCCGAACTCTGGGGCCAACGTCCTGACTTTC.

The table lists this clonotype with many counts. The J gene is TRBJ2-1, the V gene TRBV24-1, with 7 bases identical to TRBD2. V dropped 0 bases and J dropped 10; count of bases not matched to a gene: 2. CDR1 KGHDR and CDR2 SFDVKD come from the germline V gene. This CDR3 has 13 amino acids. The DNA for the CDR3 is TGTGCCACCAGTGATTTGCCGGGAGGCGAGCAGTTCTTC. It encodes CATSDLPGGEQFF.

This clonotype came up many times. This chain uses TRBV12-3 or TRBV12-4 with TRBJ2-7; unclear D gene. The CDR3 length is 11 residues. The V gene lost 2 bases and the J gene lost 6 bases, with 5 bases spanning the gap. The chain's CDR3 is CASSLLFEQYF. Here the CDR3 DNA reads TGTGCCAGCAGTTTATTGTTCGAGCAGTACTTC.

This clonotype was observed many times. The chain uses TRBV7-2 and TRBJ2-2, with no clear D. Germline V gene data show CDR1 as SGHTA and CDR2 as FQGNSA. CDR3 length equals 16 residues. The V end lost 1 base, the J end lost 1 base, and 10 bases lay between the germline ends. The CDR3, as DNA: TGTGCCAGCAGCTTAGGCAGGCTGGTGAACACCGGGGAGCTGTTTTTT. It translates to CASSLGRLVNTGELFF. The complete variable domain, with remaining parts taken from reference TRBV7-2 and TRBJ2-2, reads GAGVSQSPSNKVTEKGKDVELRCDPISGHTALYWYRQSLGQGLEFLIYFQGNSAPDKSGLPSDRFSAERTGGSVSTLTIQRTQQEDSAVYLCASSLGRLVNTGELFFGEGSRLTVL.

The CDR3 DNA reads TGCGCCAGCAGCTTCGACTTCTCCTACGAGCAGTACTTC. Translation gives CASSFDFSYEQYF. The gene calls are TRBV5-1 and TRBJ2-7; no clear D. The length of the CDR3 is 13 residues. Trimming removed 2 bases at V and 0 bases at J, with 6 bases between. Germline assignment: CDR1 SGHRS and CDR2 YFSETQ. The full variable domain, completed using reference TRBV5-1 and TRBJ2-7, is KAGVTQTPRYLIKTRGQQVTLSCSPISGHRSVSWYQQTPGQGLQFLFEYFSETQRNKGNFPGRFSGRQFSNSRSEMNVSTLELGDSALYLCASSFDFSYEQYFGPGTRLTVT.

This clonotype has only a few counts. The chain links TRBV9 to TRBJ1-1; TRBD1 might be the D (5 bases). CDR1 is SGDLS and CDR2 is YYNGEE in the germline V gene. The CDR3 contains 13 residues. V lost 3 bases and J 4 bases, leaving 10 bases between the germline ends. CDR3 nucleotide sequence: TGTGCCAGCAGCGCCAGGGTGGGCACTGAAGCTTTCTTT. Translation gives CASSARVGTEAFF. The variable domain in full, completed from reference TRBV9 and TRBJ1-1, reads DSGVTQTPKHLITATGQRVTLRCSPRSGDLSVYWYQQSLDQGLQFLIQYYNGEERAKGNILERFSAQQFPDLHSELNLSSLELGDSALYFCASSARVGTEAFFGQGTRLTVV.